Below are 20 T cell receptor beta chains sequenced from a single sample in a study of cytomegalovirus exposure and HLA in healthy donors. The PCR had 60 Vbeta and 13 Jbeta primers. Assay used: immunoSEQ multiplex PCR; TCRdb lists only in-frame clones, some missing. This table has about 110,000 clones, 65% to 85% appearing once. Sequencing used PBMCs. All receptors derive from a man younger than 30 in good health and CMV-seronegative.

In its sample, this clone was seen a few times. This chain uses TRBV7-9 with TRBJ1-1; tentatively, D is TRBD1 (6 bases). In germline, CDR1 is SEHNR, CDR2 FQNEAQ (reference sequence). The CDR3 is 16 amino acids. The CDR3 spells CATGQGSLFMNTEAFF. The DNA for the CDR3 is TGTGCAACGGGGCAGGGGTCACTATTCATGAACACTGAAGCTTTCTTT.

The chain uses TRBV7-8 and TRBJ1-2; a weak D match, TRBD1 (5 bases). V lost 6 bases to trimming and J lost 4 bases, with 12 bases between them. Germline-derived CDR1 and CDR2 are SGHVS and FQNEAQ. This CDR3 is built from 13 residues. The CDR3 DNA sequence: TGTGCCAGCAGTACGGGACTTGGCTATGGCTACACCTTC. It is translated as CASSTGLGYGYTF.

V usage is TRBV11-3 and J usage is TRBJ2-7; no definite D call. V shed 4 bases and J shed 6 bases, with 10 bases lying between them. Germline-derived CDR1 and CDR2 are SGHNT and YENEEA. The CDR3 extends over 12 amino acids. CDR3 sequence: CASSSHTGEQYF. The CDR3 DNA sequence: TGTGCCAGCAGCTCTCACACGGGCGAGCAGTACTTC.

The chain couples TRBV9 to TRBJ1-2; D is unclear. The CDR3 is 12 residues long. Germline values: CDR1 SGDLS, CDR2 YYNGEE. Between the trimmed V and J ends, which lost 1 base and 7 bases, there was a span of 8 bases. CDR3 coding DNA: TGTGCCAGCAGCGTACTCCAGTCTGGCTACACCTTC. Translation: CASSVLQSGYTF.

This chain connects TRBV27 to TRBJ1-6, with a tentative D call TRBD1 (6 bases). The CDR3 covers 13 residues. Germline values: CDR1 MNHEY, CDR2 SMNVEV (reference sequence). V lost 1 base and J lost 9, with 7 bases in between. The CDR3 spells CASSLLGGSPLHF. CDR3 nucleotides: TGTGCCAGCAGTTTATTAGGGGGTTCACCCCTCCACTTT.

This chain links TRBV4-1 with TRBJ2-3; 14 nucleotides line up with TRBD2. There are 16 residues in the CDR3. V dropped 2 bases and J dropped 4; count of bases not matched to a gene: 2. Germline lookup yields CDR1 MGHRA and CDR2 YSYEKL. The CDR3 spells CASSQQTSGGADTQYF. CDR3 nucleotide sequence: TGCGCCAGCAGCCAACAGACTAGCGGGGGGGCAGATACGCAGTATTTT.

This clone came up a few times. The genes are TRBV6-5 and TRBJ1-5; no firm D call. Germline CDR1 MNHEY, CDR2 SVGAGI. This CDR3 contains 13 residues. Trimming shortened V by 0 bases and J by 6 bases, and 6 bases separated the two germline ends. The CDR3 spells CASSYSSGQPQHF. CDR3 sequence (DNA): TGTGCCAGCAGTTACTCGAGCGGTCAGCCCCAGCATTTT.

V and J are TRBV4-3 and TRBJ2-3; a possible D gene is TRBD2 (5 bases). The CDR3 loop spans 17 amino acids. V was pared by 0 bases and J by 2 bases, with 15 bases between. Germline V gives CDR1 LGHNA, CDR2 YSLEER. The DNA for the CDR3 is TGCGCCAGCAGCCAAGATCCCGGGGAAGTACCCACAGATACGCAGTATTTT. This translates into CASSQDPGEVPTDTQYF.

The chain employs TRBV28 and TRBJ1-4; D remains unclear. The CDR3 is 12 residues long. CDR1 MDHEN and CDR2 SYDVKM come from the germline V gene. Trimming left V 7 bases short and J 8 bases short, with 11 bases between. CDR3 DNA sequence: TGTGCCAGCAATGAGCGAAGCGAAAAACTGTTTTTT. Amino acid sequence: CASNERSEKLFF.

The chain has TRBV2 and TRBJ1-1; a possible D gene is TRBD1 (5 bases). The CDR3 covers 11 residues. Germline CDR1 SNHLY, CDR2 FYNNEI. V shed 3 bases and J shed 11 bases, with 10 bases lying between them. The CDR3 here is CASSEARGAFF. Written as DNA, the CDR3 is TGTGCCAGCAGTGAGGCGCGGGGGGCTTTCTTT. The full variable domain, its missing parts supplied by reference TRBV2 and TRBJ1-1, is EPEVTQTPSHQVTQMGQEVILRCVPISNHLYFYWYRQILGQKVEFLVSFYNNEISEKSEIFDDQFSVERPDGSNFTLKIRSTKLEDSAMYFCASSEARGAFFGQGTRLTVV.

This chain joins TRBV6-5 and TRBJ2-5, with D perhaps matching TRBD2 (5 bases). The CDR3 has 13 residues. The V end lost 8 bases, the J end lost 5 bases, and 15 bases lay between the germline ends. Per germline, CDR1 MNHEY and CDR2 SVGAGI. CDR3 DNA: TGTGCCAGCTCCCGCTGGACGGGGGAGACCCAGTACTTC. It encodes CASSRWTGETQYF.

Here the CDR3 reads CAISEGQPETQYF. CDR3 coding DNA: TGTGCCATCAGTGAGGGGCAGCCGGAGACCCAGTACTTC. V gene TRBV10-3 combines with J gene TRBJ2-5; unclear D gene. Germline V CDR1 and CDR2: ENHRY, SYGVKD. This CDR3 region has 13 residues. Between the trimmed V and J ends, which lost 2 bases and 5 bases, there was a span of 9 bases.

As to this clone: Additional DNA sequences in this sample encode the identical CDR3. The rearrangement uses TRBV19 and TRBJ1-1, with D perhaps matching TRBD1 (5 bases). The CDR3 covers 15 residues. V was trimmed by 0 bases and J by 1 base, leaving 9 bases between them. CDR1 and CDR2 (germline): LNHDA, SQIVND (reference sequence). The CDR3 DNA follows: TGTGCCAGTAGTATAGACCCAAGGGGGAACACTGAAGCTTTCTTT. It is translated as CASSIDPRGNTEAFF.

This clone was seen a handful of times. The chain links TRBV7-2 to TRBJ2-1, with 9 bases aligning to TRBD2. CDR1 and CDR2 from the germline V gene are SGHTA and FQGNSA. V was pared by 5 bases and J by 6 bases, with 8 bases of the junction left unmatched. The CDR3 length is 15 residues. The CDR3 reads CASSGRAGGVNEQFF. The CDR3 nucleotides are TGTGCCAGCAGCGGCCGGGCGGGGGGGGTCAATGAGCAGTTCTTC.

The chain couples TRBV6-5 to TRBJ1-2, with D unresolved. The CDR3 covers 13 residues. V was clipped by 0 bases and J by 3 bases, with 5 bases between them. The V gene's germline CDR1 is MNHEY and CDR2 SVGAGI. CDR3 region: CASSYSDYYGYTF. The CDR3 nucleotides are TGTGCCAGCAGTTACTCGGACTACTATGGCTACACCTTC.

The V and J genes are TRBV2 and TRBJ2-5; 7 bases fit TRBD2. With V trimmed by 4 bases and J by 3 bases, 2 bases remained unmatched. The CDR3 contains 13 residues. Germline assignment: CDR1 SNHLY and CDR2 FYNNEI. CDR3 DNA: TGTGCCAGCAGTGCCGGGACTAAAGAGACCCAGTACTTC. Translated, it gives CASSAGTKETQYF.

This chain connects TRBV21-1 to TRBJ2-7; the table calls TRBD1, which could not be checked here. TRBV21-1 is a pseudogene segment. The CDR3 runs to 15 residues. The CDR3 sequence: CASSKPDRPRDEQYF. CDR3 in DNA: TGTGCCAGCAGCAAGCCCGACAGGCCCAGGGACGAGCAGTACTTC.

This rearrangement joins TRBV6-5 to TRBJ2-1; maybe TRBD1 (6 bases). The germline V gene encodes CDR1 MNHEY and CDR2 SVGAGI. Deletions cut 4 bases from V and 9 bases from J, with 22 bases between. The CDR3 loop spans 16 amino acids. The DNA for the CDR3 is TGTGCCAGCAGTTTAGCGTCGGGACAAGGTTTCACTGAGCAGTTCTTC. Translating gives CASSLASGQGFTEQFF.

The V and J genes are TRBV5-1 and TRBJ1-2; 7 nucleotides agree with TRBD1. The CDR3 consists of 13 residues. Germline assignment: CDR1 SGHRS and CDR2 YFSETQ. V gave up 4 bases and J gave up 5 bases; unmatched junction bases: 5. The CDR3 DNA sequence: TGCGCCAGCAGCCACCAGACAGGGTATGGCTACACCTTC. Translating it yields CASSHQTGYGYTF.

The genes are TRBV7-3 and TRBJ2-1, with 9 bases identical to TRBD2. Trimming removed 5 bases from V and 2 bases from J; junction bases left unmatched: 7. Germline V gives CDR1 SGHTA, CDR2 FQGTGA. The CDR3 runs 16 residues. CDR3 coding DNA: TGTGCCAGCAGCCCCGGCGGGGGGGGCCCCTACAATGAGCAGTTCTTC. This codes for CASSPGGGGPYNEQFF.